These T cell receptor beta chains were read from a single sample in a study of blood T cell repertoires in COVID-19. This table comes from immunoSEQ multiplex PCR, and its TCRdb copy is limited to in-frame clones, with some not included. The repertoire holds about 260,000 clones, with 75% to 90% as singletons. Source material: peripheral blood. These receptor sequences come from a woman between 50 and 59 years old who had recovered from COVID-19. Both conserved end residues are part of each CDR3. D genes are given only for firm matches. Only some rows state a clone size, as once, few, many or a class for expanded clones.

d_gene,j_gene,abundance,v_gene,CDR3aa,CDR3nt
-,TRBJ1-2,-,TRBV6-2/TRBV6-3,CASSYVWGDGYTF,TGTGCCAGCAGTTATGTTTGGGGGGATGGCTACACCTTC
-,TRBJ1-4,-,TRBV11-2,CASSLEGAREKLFF,TGTGCCAGCAGCTTAGAGGGGGCGAGGGAAAAACTGTTTTTT
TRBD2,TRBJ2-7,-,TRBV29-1,CSVEAILAGGSYEQYF,TGCAGCGTTGAAGCGATACTAGCGGGAGGCTCCTACGAGCAGTACTTC
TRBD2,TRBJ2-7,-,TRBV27,CASQAGSSYEQYF,TGTGCCAGCCAAGCGGGAAGCTCCTACGAGCAGTACTTC
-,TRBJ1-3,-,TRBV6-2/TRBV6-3,CASSLDSGNTIYF,TGTGCCAGCAGTTTGGACAGCGGAAACACCATATATTTT
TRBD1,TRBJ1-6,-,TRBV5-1,CASSSDGATGQWRSPLHF,TGCGCCAGCAGTTCTGACGGAGCAACGGGACAGTGGCGTTCACCCCTCCACTTT
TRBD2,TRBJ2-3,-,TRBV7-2,CASSLVGRASTDTQYF,TGTGCCAGCAGCTTAGTAGGGAGGGCGAGCACAGATACGCAGTATTTT
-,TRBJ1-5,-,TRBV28,CASSPITVSNQPQHF,TGTGCCAGCAGTCCGATAACAGTCAGCAATCAGCCCCAGCATTTT
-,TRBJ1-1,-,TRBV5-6,CASSTYRVRNTEAFF,TGTGCCAGCAGCACTTACAGGGTTAGGAACACTGAAGCTTTCTTT
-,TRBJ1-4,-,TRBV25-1,CASSESRDTYNEKLFF,TGTGCCAGCAGTGAATCACGGGACACGTATAATGAAAAACTGTTTTTT
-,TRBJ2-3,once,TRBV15,CATTSGGTDTQYF,TGTGCCACCACTTCAGGGGGCACAGATACGCAGTATTTT
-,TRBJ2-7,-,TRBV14,CASSPGLPETYEQYF,TGTGCCAGCAGCCCGGGACTCCCAGAGACCTACGAGCAGTACTTC
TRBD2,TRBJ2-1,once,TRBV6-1,CASSERSSGGLYNEQFF,TGTGCCAGCAGTGAACGTAGTAGCGGGGGGCTATACAATGAGCAGTTCTTC
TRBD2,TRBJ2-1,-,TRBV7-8,CASSPVRAGAYNEQFF,TGTGCCAGCAGCCCCGTCAGGGCGGGAGCTTACAATGAGCAGTTCTTC
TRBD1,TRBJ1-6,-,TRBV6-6,CASNDRGPSYNSPLHF,TGTGCCAGCAACGACAGGGGGCCTTCATATAATTCACCCCTCCACTTT
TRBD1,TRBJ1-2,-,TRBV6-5,CASSLGQNYGYTF,TGTGCCAGCAGTTTGGGACAGAACTATGGCTACACCTTC
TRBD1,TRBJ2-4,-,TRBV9,CASSAGTDGDIPKNIQYF,TGTGCCAGCAGCGCGGGGACAGACGGCGATATTCCCAAAAACATTCAGTACTTC
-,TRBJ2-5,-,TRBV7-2,CASSIQETQYF,TGTGCCAGCAGCATACAAGAGACCCAGTACTTC
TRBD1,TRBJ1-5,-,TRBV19,CASSRVQQGAMVWGNQPQHF,TGTGCCAGTAGTAGGGTCCAACAGGGGGCGATGGTTTGGGGCAATCAGCCCCAGCATTTT
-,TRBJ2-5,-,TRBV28,CASSFQGQPSPVDF,TGTGCCAGCAGTTTCCAAGGACAGCCCTCGCCAGTGGACTTC
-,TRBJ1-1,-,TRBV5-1,CASSVGQPNTEAFF,TGCGCCAGCAGCGTAGGACAGCCGAACACTGAAGCTTTCTTT
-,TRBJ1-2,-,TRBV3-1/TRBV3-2,CASSQEPDYGYTF,TGTGCCAGCAGCCAAGAGCCAGACTATGGCTACACCTTC
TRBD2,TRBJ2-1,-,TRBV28,CASRPGLIAYNEQFF,TGTGCCAGCAGACCGGGACTAATTGCCTACAATGAGCAGTTCTTC
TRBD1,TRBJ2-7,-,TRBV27,CASRARPGQGDYEQYF,TGTGCCAGCAGGGCCCGTCCGGGACAGGGGGACTACGAGCAGTACTTC
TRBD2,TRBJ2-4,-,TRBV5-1,CASTPGLAGGPPGGNIQYF,TGCGCCAGCACCCCGGGACTAGCGGGAGGCCCCCCCGGGGGAAACATTCAGTACTTC
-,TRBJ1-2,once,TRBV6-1,CASSEGQPHSGYTF,TGTGCCAGCAGTGAAGGACAGCCACACTCTGGCTACACCTTC
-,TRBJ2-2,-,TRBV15,CATSRDLGGNTGELFF,TGTGCCACCAGCAGAGATCTGGGGGGAAACACCGGGGAGCTGTTTTTT
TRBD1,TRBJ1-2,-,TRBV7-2,CASSLGQGAWGGYTF,TGTGCCAGCAGCCTGGGGCAGGGGGCCTGGGGTGGCTACACCTTC
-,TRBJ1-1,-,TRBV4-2,CASSQVRQDTEAFF,TGTGCCAGCAGCCAGGTTAGACAGGACACTGAAGCTTTCTTT
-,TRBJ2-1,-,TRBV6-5,CASSYWAGGAAIF,-
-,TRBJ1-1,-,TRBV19,CASTLTDRTYNTEAFF,TGTGCCAGCACTCTTACCGACAGAACTTACAACACTGAAGCTTTCTTT
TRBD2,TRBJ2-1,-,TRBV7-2,CASSLRWLAGRNEQFF,TGTGCCAGCAGCTTACGCTGGCTAGCGGGGAGGAATGAGCAGTTCTTC
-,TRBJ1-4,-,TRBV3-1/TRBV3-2,CASSQDPGGARINEKLFF,TGTGCCAGCAGCCAAGACCCTGGGGGGGCTCGAATAAATGAAAAACTGTTTTTT
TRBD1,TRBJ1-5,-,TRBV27,CASSPGTGNQPQHF,TGTGCCAGCAGTCCCGGGACAGGGAATCAGCCCCAGCATTTT
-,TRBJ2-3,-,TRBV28,CASSSPRGLTDTQYF,TGTGCCAGCAGTTCCCCCCGGGGTCTAACAGATACGCAGTATTTT
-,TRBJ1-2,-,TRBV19,CASAQRTYGYTF,TGTGCCAGTGCCCAACGGACATACGGCTACACCTTC
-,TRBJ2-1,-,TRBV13,CASSSGTYNEQFF,TGTGCCAGCAGCTCAGGGACTTACAATGAGCAGTTCTTC
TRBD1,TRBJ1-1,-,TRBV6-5,CASSYAEGAYTEAFF,TGTGCCAGCAGCTACGCGGAGGGGGCTTACACTGAAGCTTTCTTT
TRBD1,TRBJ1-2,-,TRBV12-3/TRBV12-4,CASSTTGGRGYTF,TGTGCCAGCAGTACGACAGGGGGCAGAGGCTACACCTTC
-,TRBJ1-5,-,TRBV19,CASSPGGWNQPQHF,TGTGCCAGTAGTCCCGGGGGTTGGAATCAGCCCCAGCATTTT
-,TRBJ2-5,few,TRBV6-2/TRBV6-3,CASSPAGETQYF,TGTGCCAGCAGCCCCGCGGGGGAGACCCAGTACTTC
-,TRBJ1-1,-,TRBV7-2,CASSLLWGRLMNTEAFF,TGTGCCAGCAGCTTACTCTGGGGCAGACTCATGAACACTGAAGCTTTCTTT
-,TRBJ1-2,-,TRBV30,CAWSATGTGGFYYGYTF,TGTGCCTGGAGTGCAACAGGGACGGGGGGGTTTTACTATGGCTACACCTTC
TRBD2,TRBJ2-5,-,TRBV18,CASSPWTGGQKTQYF,TGTGCCAGCTCGCCGTGGACGGGGGGGCAGAAGACCCAGTACTTC
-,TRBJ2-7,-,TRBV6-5,CASKVGFRAYEQYF,TGTGCCAGCAAGGTCGGATTCAGGGCCTACGAGCAGTACTTC
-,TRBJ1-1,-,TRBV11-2,CASRRGKNTEAFF,TGTGCCAGCAGAAGGGGAAAGAACACTGAAGCTTTCTTT
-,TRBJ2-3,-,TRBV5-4,CASSLDSFTDTQYF,TGTGCCAGCAGCTTGGACAGCTTCACAGATACGCAGTATTTT
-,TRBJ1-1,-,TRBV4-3,CASSQGAFRMNTEAFF,TGCGCCAGCAGCCAAGGGGCGTTCAGGATGAACACTGAAGCTTTCTTT
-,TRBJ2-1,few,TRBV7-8,CASSVLANEQFF,TGTGCCAGCAGCGTACTAGCAAATGAGCAGTTCTTC
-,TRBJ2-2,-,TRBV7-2,CASRGGPFNAGELFF,TGTGCCAGCAGGGGGGGTCCTTTTAACGCCGGGGAGCTGTTTTTT
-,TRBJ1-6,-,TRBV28,CASSLWFDRSSYNSPLHF,TGTGCCAGCAGTTTATGGTTCGACAGGAGCTCCTATAATTCACCCCTCCACTTT
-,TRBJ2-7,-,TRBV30,CAWSVTGGVYEQYF,TGTGCCTGGAGTGTAACAGGGGGGGTCTACGAGCAGTACTTC
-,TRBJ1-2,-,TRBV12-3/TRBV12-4,CASSLGQWSGYTF,TGTGCCAGCAGTTTGGGTCAATGGAGTGGCTACACCTTC
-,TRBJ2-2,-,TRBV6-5,CASSYSRGAGELFF,TGTGCCAGCAGTTACTCCAGGGGTGCCGGGGAGCTGTTTTTT
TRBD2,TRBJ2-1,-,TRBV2,CASSVTSVSYNEQFF,TGTGCCAGCAGTGTTACTAGCGTCTCCTACAATGAGCAGTTCTTC
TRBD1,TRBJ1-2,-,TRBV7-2,CASSFRTPGQGTASAF,TGTGCCAGCAGCTTTCGTACCCCCGGACAGGGGACCGCAAGTGCCTTC
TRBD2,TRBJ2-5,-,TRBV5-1,CASSSEPGLWETQYF,TGCGCCAGCAGCTCTGAACCGGGACTATGGGAGACCCAGTACTTC
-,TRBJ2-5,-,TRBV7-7,CASSLGGTQYF,TGTGCTAGCAGCTTGGGGGGGACCCAGTACTTC
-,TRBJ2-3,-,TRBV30,CAWSKLLGSVYF,TGTGCCTGGAGTAAACTCCTAGGATCTGTGTATTTT